This record covers a single TCR beta chain. Which antigen it targets is not known. No quality values exist for individual bases; no much larger clone is one base distant. Whole blood was collected in K2EDTA tubes by collaborating institutions according to the institutions' own protocols. Collaborator samples were shipped for TCRbeta analysis as frozen whole blood, isolated PBMCs, or DNA extracted from either sample type. CDR3 length: 16 amino acids, cysteine to phenylalanine. Just the 48-base CDR3 DNA is kept, in frame starting at base 1. From a lookup of the germline V gene (reference sequence), CDR1 and CDR2 are SGHNT and YYREEE. For this chain, trimming is 0 bases at the V end and 5 bases at the J end, and the number of junction bases without a gene match is 10. The immunoSEQ Assay, a bias-controlled multiplex PCR, was used to amplify TCRbeta CDR3 regions from genomic DNA. The study's own analysis went as follows. The number of nucleated cells in each sample was estimated by amplification of reference gene primers within the assay. To quantify the absolute abundance of each unique TCRbeta CDR3 rearrangement, sequence reads were collapsed and filtered. Productive Simpson clonality was computed per sample as the square root of Simpson's diversity index over productive rearrangements. As stored in TCRdb, this immuneACCESS dataset retains in-frame rearrangements with V and J assigned. A fraction of the clones does not appear; measured against another copy, unresolved V genes explain less than half of the discrepancy, and the remainder lacks a known reason. V and J calls and clone size are given by that table; D and trimming were obtained from the DNA. The sample data list more than 95,000 clones, and over 75% of these were observed just once. The ten most abundant clones make up about 1.9% of the sample.

This sample is drawn from a study of blood T cell repertoires in COVID-19 (dated by TCRdb to 2018 to 2021). Study-wide context: Samples covering the acute and convalescent phases of COVID-19 were provided by collaborators in the United States, Italy and Spain. The prospective study material was composed of cDNA or gDNA derived from T cells, B-cell-depleted T cells, or PBMCs. Subjects who had been exposed to COVID-19, were actively infected with it, or had recovered from it provided the deeply sampled blood TCRbeta repertoires that made up the dataset. The repertoires were made available in a free public database intended to serve as a resource for research on the immune response to SARS-CoV-2. The samples were drawn from two sources: the first 160 participants of the ongoing ImmuneRACE study, and over 1,000 subjects contributed by 6 global collaborators. Nearly every sample came with metadata listing a de-identified subject ID, COVID-19 status, age in years and sex. Where available, HLA class I and class II types were obtained from metadata supplied by the sample provider rather than from assay-based typing. Overall study outcomes, separate from this receptor: Clinical and demographic metadata were provided uncurated, with the amount varying by source and participant.

The V and J genes are TRBV5-4 and TRBJ2-5, and TRBD2 matches 7 of the central bases. The sample was peripheral blood. This receptor was identified in a human donor with active COVID-19. The donor label of this sample is uncertain. The CDR3 corresponds to CASSLVGYRGVETQYF. The DNA sequence is as follows: TGTGCCAGCAGCTTGGTCGGTTACCGGGGGGTGGAGACCCAGTACTTC.